The 8 T cell receptor beta chains presented below share a single source sample, sequenced in a study of T cells in Graves' hyperthyroidism and ophthalmopathy. The TCR beta CDR3 regions underwent amplification using RNA transcripts as the source. HTBI primers drove first-round RT-PCR of the TCR CDR3. TCRdb passed the multiplex PCR reads through MiXCR, listing each CDR3 protein once. The sample has about 350,000 distinct CDR3 sequences; 19% are singletons. Material for sequencing was blood. These receptors originate from a woman younger than 35 with Graves' hyperthyroidism.

This clonotype was picked up many times. The chain couples TRBV6-2 or TRBV6-3 to TRBJ1-1; D perhaps matches TRBD1 (5 bases). V lost 2 bases and J lost 0, with 13 bases in between. Germline V CDR1 and CDR2: MNHEY, SVGEGT. This CDR3 is built from 16 residues. CDR3 loop: CASSYPKGRLNTEAFF. In DNA, the CDR3 is TGTGCCAGCAGTTACCCCAAGGGACGGTTGAACACTGAAGCTTTCTTT.

This clonotype was observed many times. This chain links TRBV20-1 with TRBJ2-5, with 9 bases that match TRBD1. V shed 5 bases and J 5 bases; nucleotides not matched to a gene: 9. Germline V gives CDR1 DFQATT, CDR2 SNEGSKA (reference sequence). CDR3 length: 14 residues. The CDR3 is CSADKDRGWETQYF. The DNA for the CDR3 is TGCAGTGCTGACAAGGACAGGGGATGGGAGACCCAGTACTTC.

Ten or more counts support this clonotype. The gene calls are TRBV15 and TRBJ1-1; TRBD1 matches 9 bases. The CDR3 loop spans 13 amino acids. Losses at the gene ends were 8 bases for V and 4 bases for J; bases not matched to a gene: 5. Germline V lookup: CDR1 LNHNV, CDR2 YYDKDF (reference sequence). CDR3 region: CATGTGPSTEAFF. The CDR3 DNA reads as TGTGCCACCGGGACAGGGCCGAGCACTGAAGCTTTCTTT. The whole variable domain, filled in from reference TRBV15 and TRBJ1-1, reads DAMVIQNPRYQVTQFGKPVTLSCSQTLNHNVMYWYQQKSSQAPKLLFHYYDKDFNNEADTPDNFQSRRPNTSFCFLDIRSPGLGDTAMYLCATGTGPSTEAFFGQGTRLTVV.

The chain has TRBV15 and TRBJ2-5; D uncertain. V gave up 6 bases and J gave up 2 bases, with 13 bases separating them. Germline CDR1 is LNHNV and CDR2 is YYDKDF (reference sequence). This CDR3 has 14 residues. CDR3 protein: CATSSYWEQETQYF. The CDR3 region has the DNA TGTGCCACCAGTAGTTATTGGGAACAAGAGACCCAGTACTTC.

This clonotype came up many times. For the CDR3, the DNA is TGTGCCACCAGCAGAGTGGGCGGGGGGCCAAGATGCTACGAGCAGTACTTC. Its protein product is CATSRVGGGPRCYEQYF. This chain connects TRBV15 to TRBJ2-7; TRBD2 matches 8 bases. Germline V CDR1 and CDR2: LNHNV, YYDKDF (reference sequence). The CDR3 spans 17 residues. J was trimmed by 3 bases and V by 1 base; bases with no gene match: 11.

The chain has TRBV7-2 and TRBJ2-7; either TRBD1 or TRBD2 may fit D (5 bases each). CDR1 is SGHTA and CDR2 is FQGNSA in the germline V gene. The CDR3 consists of 14 residues. Trimming shortened V by 7 bases and J by 6 bases, and 19 bases separated the two germline ends. The CDR3 loop reads CASNILGAESEQYF. The CDR3 coding sequence is TGTGCCAGCAACATCCTCGGGGCCGAGTCCGAGCAGTACTTC.

This clonotype showed up many times. The chain couples TRBV6-1 to TRBJ1-5, with TRBD1 matching over 7 bases. The V segment lost 6 bases and the J segment 2 bases; nucleotides outside the gene matches: 4. Per germline, CDR1 MNHNS and CDR2 SASEGT. CDR3 size: 14 residues. CDR3 coding DNA: TGTGCCAGCAGGAACACAGGGGGCAATCAGCCCCAGCATTTT. This translates into CASRNTGGNQPQHF.

The table lists this clonotype with a few counts. CDR3 sequence: CASSRPLWGRANEKLFF. Written as DNA, the CDR3 is TGTGCCAGCAGTCGCCCCCTTTGGGGGCGGGCTAATGAAAAACTGTTTTTT. The chain joins TRBV28 to TRBJ1-4, with D possibly being TRBD1 (6 bases). Germline lookup yields CDR1 MDHEN and CDR2 SYDVKM. The germline V and J ends were trimmed by 5 bases and 3 bases, with 19 bases remaining between them. The CDR3 length is 17 residues. The variable domain in full, with the rest retrieved from reference TRBV28 and TRBJ1-4, is DVKVTQSSRYLVKRTGEKVFLECVQDMDHENMFWYRQDPGLGLRLIYFSYDVKMKEKGDIPEGYSVSREKKERFSLILESASTNQTSMYLCASSRPLWGRANEKLFFGSGTQLSVL.